The 20 T cell receptor beta chains reported below all come from one sample, sequenced in a study of OX40 agonist ivuxolimab in advanced cancers. Repertoires were generated with immunoSEQ multiplex PCR, while TCRdb's copy carries only in-frame clones and drops some. Counted here are approximately 70,000 clones, around four fifths occurring once; the ten biggest clones make up approximately 0.4%. The sequenced sample was CD4+ or CD8+ T cells sorted from blood, obtained in a trial of the OX40 agonist ivuxolimab. The receptors originated from an adult with an advanced solid tumor such as melanoma, head and neck, liver or kidney cancer.

The V and J genes are TRBV13 and TRBJ2-3; D unresolved. There are 14 residues in the CDR3. Trimming removed 0 bases at V and 2 bases at J, with 6 bases between. The germline V gene has CDR1 PRHDT and CDR2 FYEKMQ (reference sequence). The CDR3 loop is CASSLGGSTDTQYF. DNA of the CDR3: TGTGCCAGCAGCTTAGGTGGCTCCACAGATACGCAGTATTTT.

This clone showed up just once. The chain recombines TRBV5-1 with TRBJ1-2; 7 bases are shared with TRBD1. J lost 5 bases, V lost 2 bases, and 3 bases had no gene match. CDR1 is SGHRS and CDR2 is YFSETQ in the germline V gene. This CDR3 has 13 residues. CDR3 DNA: TGCGCCAGCAGCTTAACAGGGGAGTATGGCTACACCTTC. It codes for CASSLTGEYGYTF.

The chain has TRBV19 and TRBJ2-6, with D tentatively TRBD1 (6 bases). Trimming left V 3 bases short and J 2 bases short, with 8 bases between. From germline, CDR1 is LNHDA and CDR2 SQIVND (reference sequence). This CDR3 contains 15 residues. The CDR3 DNA is TGTGCCAGTAGTATCAACAGGGCTGGGGCCAACGTCCTGACTTTC. Translating it yields CASSINRAGANVLTF.

This chain joins TRBV20-1 and TRBJ1-1; no firm D call. V was pared by 3 bases and J by 2 bases, with 4 bases between. CDR1 and CDR2 (germline): DFQATT, SNEGSKA (reference sequence). CDR3 length: 11 residues. The CDR3 region is CSASLNTEAFF. The CDR3 coding sequence is TGCAGTGCTAGCCTAAACACTGAAGCTTTCTTT.

The V gene is TRBV29-1, the J gene TRBJ2-3, with unresolved D. In germline, CDR1 is SQVTM, CDR2 ANQGSEA. V gave up 4 bases and J gave up 3 bases, with 5 bases separating them. This CDR3 spans 11 amino acids. This chain's CDR3 is CSVADTDTQYF. The DNA for the CDR3 is TGCAGCGTTGCGGATACAGATACGCAGTATTTT.

The chain carries TRBV10-1 and TRBJ2-7; 10 positions match TRBD1. CDR1 and CDR2 from the germline V gene are WNHNN and SYGVQD (reference sequence). This CDR3 is 14 amino acids long. With 10 bases clipped from V and 6 bases from J, the junction kept 12 bases outside the gene matches. The CDR3: CANRVRGQGREQYV. The CDR3 DNA reads TGCGCCAACAGGGTGAGGGGACAGGGGCGCGAGCAGTACGTC.

The chain couples TRBV18 to TRBJ1-4; tentative D call: TRBD1 (6 bases). CDR1 is KGHSH, CDR2 LQKENI, per germline. The CDR3 is 13 amino acids. The V end was cut by 5 bases, the J end by 4 bases, with 8 bases between. In nucleotides, the CDR3 is TGTGCCAGCTCAAAGGACAGTAATGAAAAACTGTTTTTT. Protein product: CASSKDSNEKLFF.

The CDR3 is CASSQDRGRWTGANVLTF. DNA for the CDR3: TGCGCCAGCAGCCAAGATCGAGGGAGGTGGACTGGGGCCAACGTCCTGACTTTC. The V and J genes are TRBV4-3 and TRBJ2-6, with D perhaps TRBD2 (6 bases). The CDR3 is 18 residues long. The V end was cut by 0 bases, the J end by 2 bases, with 14 bases between. The germline gives CDR1 LGHNA, CDR2 YSLEER.

In this sample, this clone turned up a few times. The V gene is TRBV29-1, the J gene TRBJ1-2; the D is unclear. V dropped 4 bases and J dropped 6 bases, with 9 bases sitting between them. Germline CDR1 SQVTM, CDR2 ANQGSEA. The CDR3 covers 11 residues. The DNA for the CDR3 is TGCAGCGTTGGCCAGGTCAATGGCTACACCTTC. Translating gives CSVGQVNGYTF. The full variable domain, completed using reference TRBV29-1 and TRBJ1-2, is SAVISQKPSRDICQRGTSLTIQCQVDSQVTMMFWYRQQPGQSLTLIATANQGSEATYESGFVIDKFPISRPNLTFSTLTVSNMSPEDSSIYLCSVGQVNGYTFGSGTRLTVV.

The chain is built from TRBV6-5 and TRBJ2-1, with 11 bases fitting TRBD2. The germline V gene encodes CDR1 MNHEY and CDR2 SVGAGI. CDR3 size: 12 residues. Germline trimming cut 10 bases from V and 7 bases from J; bases unmatched to any gene: 3. This CDR3 reads CATLAGGNEQFF. The CDR3 nucleotides are TGTGCCACCCTAGCGGGAGGTAATGAGCAGTTCTTC.

This rearrangement joins TRBV13 to TRBJ2-2, with 7 bases that match TRBD1. The V gene end was trimmed by 6 bases and the J gene end by 3 bases; junction bases not matched to a gene: 4. This CDR3 is 14 amino acids long. Germline CDR1 PRHDT, CDR2 FYEKMQ (reference sequence). CDR3 DNA sequence: TGTGCCAGCAGGCGACAGGGTCACACCGGGGAGCTGTTTTTT. Its translation is CASRRQGHTGELFF.

DNA for the CDR3: TGTGCCAGCAGGGACAGGCGAAGGCAAGGTACTGAAGCTTTCTTT. Encoded protein: CASRDRRRQGTEAFF. This rearrangement joins TRBV6-6 to TRBJ1-1, with 7 bases matching TRBD1. The CDR3 extends over 15 amino acids. CDR1 and CDR2 (germline): MNHNY, SVGAGI (reference sequence). V was pared by 6 bases and J by 5 bases, with 12 bases of the junction left unmatched.

V is TRBV7-2 and J is TRBJ2-5; possible D gene TRBD1, 7 bases. The J call may be mistaken, given a closer DNA end match to TRBJ2-7. Germline CDR1 reads SGHTA; CDR2 reads FQGNSA. CDR3 length: 14 residues. CDR3 nucleotide sequence: TGTGCCAGCAGCTTAGATCAGGGGGGATACGAGCAGTACTTC. It specifies CASSLDQGGYEQYF.

The chain joins TRBV5-1 to TRBJ1-1, with 7 bases identical to TRBD1. J was trimmed by 4 bases and V by 2 bases; bases with no gene match: 5. Germline CDR1 is SGHRS and CDR2 is YFSETQ. This CDR3 is 14 amino acids long. CDR3 in amino acids: CASSLGGKPTEAFF. Here the CDR3 DNA reads TGCGCCAGCAGCTTAGGGGGCAAACCCACTGAAGCTTTCTTT.

This clone has only a few counts. The gene calls are TRBV30 and TRBJ2-2, with a possible D match to TRBD2 (5 bases). From germline, CDR1 is GTSNPN and CDR2 SVGIG (reference sequence). The V gene lost 3 bases and the J gene lost 2 bases, with 7 bases spanning the gap. CDR3 length: 13 residues. The DNA for the CDR3 is TGTGCCTGGAGACGGGGAAACACCGGGGAGCTGTTTTTT. Protein sequence: CAWRRGNTGELFF.

In its sample, this clone was seen once. The V call is TRBV7-2, the J call TRBJ2-7; no clear D. CDR1 is SGHTA, CDR2 FQGNSA, per germline. The length of the CDR3 is 11 residues. V was clipped by 2 bases and J by 5 bases, with 4 bases between them. CDR3 residues: CASSLSDEQYF. The CDR3 nucleotides read TGTGCCAGCAGCTTATCCGACGAGCAGTACTTC.

This chain links TRBV6-5 with TRBJ2-7; D not resolved. The CDR3 is 11 amino acids. The ends were cut back, 0 bases at V and 7 bases at J, with 4 bases in the middle. Germline-derived CDR1 and CDR2 are MNHEY and SVGAGI. CDR3 protein: CASSYSREQYF. The CDR3 nucleotides read TGTGCCAGCAGTTACTCGAGGGAGCAGTACTTC.

The rearrangement uses TRBV19 and TRBJ1-1; D not certain. Trimming left V 8 bases short and J 1 base short, with 17 bases between. The CDR3 spans 15 residues. Germline CDR1 and CDR2: LNHDA and SQIVND (reference sequence). The DNA for the CDR3 is TGTGCCAGTGGCTATCAGCGTCTTAGGAACACTGAAGCTTTCTTT. Translated: CASGYQRLRNTEAFF.

This chain uses TRBV21-1 with TRBJ2-2; no check of the table's D call, TRBD2, against the DNA was made. TRBV21-1 is a pseudogene. The CDR3 totals 19 residues. CDR3 nucleotide sequence: TGTGCCAGCAGCAAAGAGGCTAGCGGGAGGTCCGGCCACACCGGGGAGCTGTTTTTT. This translates into CASSKEASGRSGHTGELFF.

The gene calls are TRBV5-1 and TRBJ2-5; possibly TRBD1 for D (6 bases). The germline V and J ends were trimmed by 4 bases and 3 bases, with 10 bases remaining between them. Looked up from germline, CDR1 is SGHRS and CDR2 is YFSETQ. This CDR3 has 13 amino acids. CDR3 nucleotide sequence: TGCGCCAGCAGCGGGGGACATAAAGAGACCCAGTACTTC. Amino acids: CASSGGHKETQYF.